Following are 3 T cell receptor beta chains from one sample sequenced in a study of T cells in Graves' hyperthyroidism and ophthalmopathy. Amplified TCR beta CDR3 regions derived from RNA transcripts. The HTBI primer set was used in a first-round RT-PCR of the TCR CDR3. TCRdb re-called the multiplex PCR reads with MiXCR, one entry per CDR3 protein. The profile shows hundreds of thousands of distinct CDR3 sequences, around 17% of them singletons. Sequenced sample: blood. The receptors derive from a woman aged 18-29 years with Graves' hyperthyroidism.

J is TRBJ2-1 and V is TRBV20-1, with 10 bases lining up with TRBD1. Per the germline V gene, CDR1 is DFQATT and CDR2 is SNEGSKA (reference sequence). V gave up 6 bases and J gave up 7 bases; unmatched junction bases: 9. The CDR3 runs 14 residues. Here the CDR3 DNA reads TGCAGTGCGCACGGGACAGGGGATGTAAATGAGCAGTTCTTC. Protein: CSAHGTGDVNEQFF.

This clonotype has ten or more counts. The chain employs TRBV28 and TRBJ2-7, with 9 bases aligning to TRBD1. The CDR3 totals 14 residues. The germline gives CDR1 MDHEN, CDR2 SYDVKM. V lost 3 bases to trimming and J lost 5 bases; unmatched junction nucleotides: 5. The CDR3 loop is CASSFTGTGNEQYF. CDR3 nucleotides: TGTGCCAGCAGTTTTACCGGGACAGGGAACGAGCAGTACTTC.

The chain has TRBV11-1 and TRBJ2-2, with 8 bases lining up with TRBD2. The CDR3 is 15 amino acids. Germline V gene sequence: CDR1 SGHAT, CDR2 FQDESV (reference sequence). V lost 2 bases and J lost 6; bases outside the gene matches: 5. For the CDR3, the DNA is TGTGCCAGCAGCTTAATGTTAGCGGGACCCGGGGAGCTGTTTTTT. Translating gives CASSLMLAGPGELFF.